This T cell receptor beta chain derives from a study of blood T cell repertoires in COVID-19. Data came from immunoSEQ multiplex PCR; TCRdb stores just in-frame clones and leaves some out. The sample consists of roughly 250,000 clones, 80% to 90% of them appearing once. This CDR3 has 15 residues. Germline V gene data show CDR1 as KGHSH and CDR2 as LQKENI. Trimming removed 3 bases from V and 5 bases from J; junction bases left unmatched: 9. The rearrangement joins TRBV18 to TRBJ1-1, with 7 bases matching TRBD1. The sequenced material came from peripheral blood. The receptor was isolated from a man aged 30 to 39 with acute or convalescent COVID-19. CDR3 DNA sequence: TGTGCCAGCTCACCGTACACAGGGGCTGAGACTGAAGCTTTCTTT. This gives the protein CASSPYTGAETEAFF.